These T cell receptor beta chains were read from a single sample in a study of cytomegalovirus exposure and HLA in healthy donors. The method was immunoSEQ multiplex PCR; TCRdb's version includes in-frame clones alone and lacks a portion of them. The top ten clones hold less than 3% of a sample with over 150,000 clones, over 75% of them seen once. Sequenced sample: PBMCs. The source of these receptors is a woman aged 25 to 39 in good health and CMV-seronegative. Both conserved end residues are part of each CDR3. The order of the fields is D gene, V gene, J gene, clone size, CDR3 DNA, CDR3 protein. A D gene is named only where the DNA matches it firmly. Clone size is given for some rows only: seen once, a few or many times, or a class if the clone is expanded.

>NA|TRBV5-1|TRBJ2-2|NA
TGCGCCAGCAGCTTGGGCCCGGGGACCGGGGAGCTGTTTTTT
CASSLGPGTGELFF
>TRBD1|TRBV2|TRBJ2-3|NA
TGTGCCAGCAGTGTGTCAGGGGGTTCCACAGATACGCAGTATTTT
CASSVSGGSTDTQYF
>NA|TRBV15|TRBJ2-7|NA
TGTGCCACCAGCAGAGGACATTACGAGCAGTACTTC
CATSRGHYEQYF
>TRBD1|TRBV5-6|TRBJ2-5|NA
TGTGCCAGCCAAACTGGGACAGGGGTCTATAGGACCCAGTACTTC
CASQTGTGVYRTQYF
>TRBD1|TRBV27|TRBJ1-1|NA
TGTGCCAGCAGTCCGGGACAGGGGTCCTACACTGAAGCTTTCTTT
CASSPGQGSYTEAFF
>TRBD1|TRBV5-8|TRBJ2-1|few
TGTGCCAGCAGGATAGGGGACAGGGTTTACAATGAGCAGTTCTTC
CASRIGDRVYNEQFF
>NA|TRBV4-2|TRBJ2-1|NA
TGTGCCAGCAGCCAACGGACTAACTACAATGAGCAGTTCTTC
CASSQRTNYNEQFF
>TRBD1|TRBV5-1|TRBJ1-4|NA
TGCGCCAGCAGCTTGGGGGACGGCAGGGGGGAAAAACTGTTTTTT
CASSLGDGRGEKLFF
>TRBD2|TRBV4-1|TRBJ2-3|once
TGCGCCAGCAGAAAGATGTGGCTAGCGGGACGTTCTAGCACAGATACGCAGTATTTT
CASRKMWLAGRSSTDTQYF
>NA|TRBV7-2|TRBJ2-7|NA
TGTGCCAGCAGCTTAGGGGTGGGATCTAGCACCTACGAGCAGTACTTC
CASSLGVGSSTYEQYF
>TRBD1|TRBV19|TRBJ1-4|few
TGTGCCAGTAGCGACCAGGGGGATCATGAAAAACTGTTTTTT
CASSDQGDHEKLFF
>TRBD1|TRBV2|TRBJ1-2|NA
TGTGCCAGCGGAAGGGACAGGGATCACTATGGCTACACCTTC
CASGRDRDHYGYTF
>NA|TRBV5-6|TRBJ2-2|NA
TGTGCCAGCAGCTTGGGTTTCGTTGGGGAGCTGTTTTTT
CASSLGFVGELFF
>TRBD2|TRBV27|TRBJ2-1|once
TGTGCCAGCAGCTCGAGGGGAGGGCCGGTCAATGAGCAGTTCTTC
CASSSRGGPVNEQFF
>NA|TRBV13|TRBJ2-1|NA
TGTGCCAGCAGTTTCCGGGGGCGGGAGATCAACAATGAGCAGTTCTTC
CASSFRGREINNEQFF
>TRBD2|TRBV19|TRBJ2-3|NA
TGTGCCAGTAGTCAAACAGCGGGGGGCATCAGGGATACGCAGTATTTT
CASSQTAGGIRDTQYF
>NA|TRBV5-1|TRBJ1-1|NA
TGCGCCAGCAGCTTGGGGCAGACTCACACTGAAGCTTTCTTT
CASSLGQTHTEAFF
>NA|TRBV7-6|TRBJ1-2|NA
TGTGCCAGCAGCTTTTCAGGGACTTATGGCTACACCTTC
CASSFSGTYGYTF
>NA|TRBV27|TRBJ1-2|NA
TGTGCCAGCAGTTTTTCTGGACAGTATGGCTACACCTTC
CASSFSGQYGYTF
>TRBD2|TRBV6-4|TRBJ2-1|NA
TGTGCCAGCAGTGTAGGCGGGGGGTCTTACAATGAGCAGTTCTTC
CASSVGGGSYNEQFF
>TRBD1|TRBV25-1|TRBJ1-1|once
TGTGCCAGCGTATCAAGACAGGGCCCTGAAGCTTTCTTT
CASVSRQGPEAFF
>NA|TRBV4-1|TRBJ1-3|NA
TGCGCCAGCAGCCAAGGGCGGGCCCACTCTGGAAACACCATATATTTT
CASSQGRAHSGNTIYF
>TRBD2|TRBV19|TRBJ2-5|NA
TGTGCCAGTAGACCAGGACTAGCGGGGGTTGCTACGACCCAGTACTTC
CASRPGLAGVATTQYF
>TRBD2|TRBV5-1|TRBJ2-1|NA
TGCGCCAGCAGGGGACTAGCGGAAAATGAGCAGTTCTTC
CASRGLAENEQFF
>TRBD1|TRBV18|TRBJ2-7|once
TGTGCCAGCTCACCAGCCGGGACAGGGGGTATGGGGTCCTACGAGCAGTACTTC
CASSPAGTGGMGSYEQYF
>TRBD1|TRBV9|TRBJ1-6|NA
TGTGCCAGCAGGGGGACAGGGGGTAATTCACCCCTCCACTTT
CASRGTGGNSPLHF
>NA|TRBV27|TRBJ1-2|NA
TGTGCCAGCGGTCGGGGGGGGACGAAGAAGCTCTATGGCTACACCTTC
CASGRGGTKKLYGYTF
>NA|TRBV5-1|TRBJ1-1|NA
TGCGCCAGCAGCTTGGGAGAGAACACTGAAGCTTTCTTT
CASSLGENTEAFF
>TRBD2|TRBV2|TRBJ2-7|NA
TGTGCCAGCACTGGACTAGCGGGAGTTTACGAGCAGTACTTC
CASTGLAGVYEQYF
>TRBD1|TRBV27|TRBJ2-2|few
TGTGCCAGCAGGCCAGACAGGGCCTCTGGGACCGGGGAGCTGTTTTTT
CASRPDRASGTGELFF
>NA|TRBV19|TRBJ2-7|few
TGTGCCAGTAGTCGTACTGGTCCCTACTACGAGCAGTACTTC
CASSRTGPYYEQYF
>NA|TRBV6-1|TRBJ2-5|NA
TGTGCCAGCAGTCACAGGGTTGGGGAGACCCAGTACTTC
CASSHRVGETQYF
>TRBD2|TRBV4-1|TRBJ2-1|NA
TGCGCCAGCAGCCACCTCCTGGGGCGGCTAGCGGGGAACAATGAGCAGTTCTTC
CASSHLLGRLAGNNEQFF
>TRBD1|TRBV10-3|TRBJ1-2|once
TGTGCCATCAGTGAGTCGACAGGGTCATATGGCTACACCTTC
CAISESTGSYGYTF
>NA|TRBV7-2|TRBJ2-1|NA
TGTGCCAGCAGTTCCAGGACAGATAACAATGAGCAGTTCTTC
CASSSRTDNNEQFF
>NA|TRBV10-1|TRBJ2-5|NA
TGCGCCAGCAGTGAATCTAGAACGGGAGAGGGTCAGGAGACCCAGTACTTC
CASSESRTGEGQETQYF
>TRBD1|TRBV9|TRBJ1-4|NA
TGTGCCAGCACCGAAACAGGGGCTACTAATGAAAAACTGTTTTTT
CASTETGATNEKLFF
>TRBD1|TRBV7-9|TRBJ1-4|NA
TGTGCCAGCAGCAAAACAGGGGCGGATGAAAAACTGTTTTTT
CASSKTGADEKLFF
>TRBD2|TRBV9|TRBJ2-1|NA
TGTGCCAGCAGCGTAGCTAGCGGGGGCCACAATGAGCAGTTCTTC
CASSVASGGHNEQFF
>TRBD2|TRBV6-5|TRBJ2-1|NA
TGTGCCAGCAGTTACTCGGCGGGACTCGGGGGGAATGAGCAGTTCTTC
CASSYSAGLGGNEQFF